The 14 T cell receptor beta chains listed next were all sequenced from one sample in a study of siplizumab effects on memory and regulatory T cells (dated by TCRdb to between 2018 and 2021). To prepare the library, the immunoSEQ multiplex PCR assay was applied. TCRdb obtained this table from immuneACCESS and retained in-frame rearrangements with V and J assigned. These tables miss some clones; where compared with another copy, unresolved V genes account for less than half of the shortfall, and the remainder is unexplained. The sample data list some 97,000 clones, and 92% of these were observed just once. The ten biggest clones cover around 0.77% of the sample. Sequencing was carried out using Tregs sorted from blood. The origin of the receptors is a human donor in good health.

This clone was recorded once. V is TRBV5-1 and J is TRBJ2-5; no clear D. From germline, CDR1 is SGHRS and CDR2 YFSETQ. This CDR3 has 14 amino acids. V was pared by 2 bases and J by 5 bases, with 13 bases between. CDR3 region: CASSFGPRSETQYF. DNA of the CDR3: TGCGCCAGCAGCTTTGGCCCAAGGTCCGAGACCCAGTACTTC.

The gene calls are TRBV27 and TRBJ1-4; D is unclear. The CDR3 is made up of 13 amino acids. Germline loops: CDR1 MNHEY, CDR2 SMNVEV (reference sequence). V lost 8 bases and J lost 7, with 14 bases in between. CDR3 coding DNA: TGTGCCAGCGCCTCCCTTTTAGGTGAAAAACTGTTTTTT. Amino acids: CASASLLGEKLFF.

This rearrangement joins TRBV15 to TRBJ1-2; the match to TRBD1 covers 8 bases. Trimming at V came to 0 bases and at J to 7 bases, leaving 10 bases not matched to a gene. The CDR3 totals 16 residues. The germline V gene has CDR1 LNHNV and CDR2 YYDKDF (reference sequence). The CDR3, as DNA: TGTGCCACCAGCAGAGATCGGGTACAGGGGGGAGGTGGCTACACCTTC. This sequence encodes CATSRDRVQGGGGYTF.

The V and J genes are TRBV18 and TRBJ2-7; possible D gene TRBD1, 6 bases. This CDR3 has 16 residues. Germline CDR1 and CDR2: KGHSH and LQKENI. Trimming left V 3 bases short and J 2 bases short, with 17 bases between. The DNA for the CDR3 is TGTGCCAGCTCACCGATGGGACAAATCCCTGCCTACGAGCAGTACTTC. Its translation: CASSPMGQIPAYEQYF.

This clone has a handful of counts. This sequence joins TRBV7-2 and TRBJ1-2; 9 bases fit TRBD1. CDR1 and CDR2 (germline): SGHTA, FQGNSA. Unmatched junction bases numbered 7, after V lost 3 bases and J lost 8 bases. This CDR3 is 14 amino acids long. In DNA, the CDR3 is TGTGCCAGCAGCTTTCAACAGGGGGCGGGAGGCTACACCTTC. Encoded protein: CASSFQQGAGGYTF.

This clone showed up just a few times. This chain links TRBV18 with TRBJ2-1; D possibly corresponds to TRBD2 (6 bases). Germline CDR1 and CDR2: KGHSH and LQKENI. The germline V and J ends were trimmed by 2 bases and 2 bases, with 13 bases remaining between them. This CDR3 is 16 amino acids long. The DNA of the CDR3 is TGTGCCAGCTCACCATTGTTGCGGGACCCCTACAATGAGCAGTTCTTC. It is translated as CASSPLLRDPYNEQFF.

The count of this clone is one. V gene TRBV7-2 combines with J gene TRBJ2-7, with 10 bases identical to TRBD2. After removal of 2 bases from V and 6 bases from J, the junction contained 1 base not matched to a gene. Germline lookup yields CDR1 SGHTA and CDR2 FQGNSA. CDR3 length: 13 residues. The CDR3 reads CASSLLAGVEQYF. In DNA form, the CDR3 reads TGTGCCAGCAGCTTACTAGCGGGAGTCGAGCAGTACTTC.

The chain uses TRBV19 and TRBJ2-1; 14 nucleotides align to TRBD2. The J segment lost 7 bases and the V segment lost 5 bases, leaving 7 bases of the junction unmatched. The germline V gene encodes CDR1 LNHDA and CDR2 SQIVND (reference sequence). CDR3 length equals 16 residues. The CDR3: CASSLRTSGRWNEQFF. The CDR3 bases are TGTGCCAGTAGTCTTAGGACTAGCGGGAGGTGGAATGAGCAGTTCTTC.

J is TRBJ1-1 and V is TRBV28; 7 nucleotides line up with TRBD1. The CDR3 totals 12 residues. V lost 6 bases, J lost 4 bases, and 2 bases stayed unmatched. Germline-derived CDR1 and CDR2 are MDHEN and SYDVKM. The CDR3 DNA is TGTGCCAGCAGGTCAGGGGGCACTGAAGCTTTCTTT. Its protein is CASRSGGTEAFF. The full variable domain, its missing parts supplied by reference TRBV28 and TRBJ1-1, is DVKVTQSSRYLVKRTGEKVFLECVQDMDHENMFWYRQDPGLGLRLIYFSYDVKMKEKGDIPEGYSVSREKKERFSLILESASTNQTSMYLCASRSGGTEAFFGQGTRLTVV.

The chain employs TRBV29-1 and TRBJ2-5; 9 bases fit TRBD2. V lost 3 bases, J lost 5 bases, and 7 bases stayed unmatched. CDR1 and CDR2 from the germline V gene are SQVTM and ANQGSEA. The length of the CDR3 is 14 residues. CDR3 loop: CSVDLAGEGETQYF. The CDR3 region has the DNA TGCAGCGTTGACTTAGCGGGAGAGGGGGAGACCCAGTACTTC.

Points on this clone: One end of the junction fails to match germline, which may point to a read error. The genes are TRBV7-7 and TRBJ2-7, with TRBD2 matching 7 bases. Per germline, CDR1 SSHAT and CDR2 FNYEAQ (reference sequence). CDR3 length: 15 amino acids. The CDR3 DNA follows: TGTGCTAGCAGCTTAGGAACCGTTGGACTAGGCGAGCAGTACTTC. This encodes CASSLGTVGLGEQYF. The full variable domain, completed using reference TRBV7-7 and TRBJ2-7, is GAGVSQSPRYKVTKRGQDVTLRCDPISSHATLYWYQQALGQGPEFLTYFNYEAQPDKSGLPSDRFSAERPEGSISTLTIQRTEQRDSAMYRCASSLGTVGLGEQYFGPGTRLTVT.

The chain links TRBV5-1 to TRBJ2-1; 9 nucleotides match TRBD2. The CDR3 covers 16 residues. Germline V gene data show CDR1 as SGHRS and CDR2 as YFSETQ. The J segment lost 4 bases and the V segment lost 1 base, leaving 6 bases of the junction unmatched. The CDR3 bases are TGCGCCAGCAGCTTGTTGTCCCTAGCGGGGTACAATGAGCAGTTCTTC. Protein product: CASSLLSLAGYNEQFF.

CDR3 sequence reads: CASSTPNQPQHF. CDR3 coding DNA: TGTGCCAGCAGCACCCCGAATCAGCCCCAGCATTTT. This chain uses TRBV28 with TRBJ1-5, with D unresolved. Germline CDR1 and CDR2: MDHEN and SYDVKM. This CDR3 has 12 residues. V lost 6 bases and J lost 4, with 7 bases in between. Combining the CDR3 with reference TRBV28 and TRBJ1-5 gives the whole variable domain DVKVTQSSRYLVKRTGEKVFLECVQDMDHENMFWYRQDPGLGLRLIYFSYDVKMKEKGDIPEGYSVSREKKERFSLILESASTNQTSMYLCASSTPNQPQHFGDGTRLSIL.

This sequence joins TRBV13 and TRBJ2-5; 8 nucleotides line up with TRBD2. The CDR3 sequence is 14 residues long. V dropped 4 bases and J dropped 3; count of bases not matched to a gene: 4. CDR1 is PRHDT and CDR2 is FYEKMQ in the germline V gene (reference sequence). CDR3 bases: TGTGCCAGCAGCTCCCCCGGGGGGGAAGAGACCCAGTACTTC. Encoded protein: CASSSPGGEETQYF. The variable domain in full, with the rest retrieved from reference TRBV13 and TRBJ2-5, is AAGVIQSPRHLIKEKRETATLKCYPIPRHDTVYWYQQGPGQDPQFLISFYEKMQSDKGSIPDRFSAQQFSDYHSELNMSSLELGDSALYFCASSSPGGEETQYFGPGTRLLVL.